One sample yielded the 16 T cell receptor beta chains listed below, sequenced in a study of T cell changes during pregnancy in multiple sclerosis. Assay: immunoSEQ multiplex PCR; the TCRdb copy retains only in-frame clones and omits some. The sample shows roughly 87,000 clones, around 90% of them seen only once. The sample was PBMCs, taken in the first trimester of pregnancy. The receptors were sampled from a female donor in good health, serving as a control in a pregnancy study. Some clones in this sample may be carry-over from other donors' samples.

This chain uses TRBV29-1 with TRBJ2-5, with D unclear. This CDR3 region has 13 residues. V lost 6 bases to trimming and J lost 0 bases, with 11 bases between them. Germline V CDR1 and CDR2: SQVTM, ANQGSEA. The CDR3 sequence: CSVVPGDQETQYF. CDR3 DNA: TGCAGCGTAGTTCCAGGCGACCAAGAGACCCAGTACTTC. Together with reference TRBV29-1 and TRBJ2-5, the CDR3 gives the full variable domain: SAVISQKPSRDICQRGTSLTIQCQVDSQVTMMFWYRQQPGQSLTLIATANQGSEATYESGFVIDKFPISRPNLTFSTLTVSNMSPEDSSIYLCSVVPGDQETQYFGPGTRLLVL.

The J gene is TRBJ2-7, the V gene TRBV7-2, with D maybe TRBD2 (6 bases). Per germline, CDR1 SGHTA and CDR2 FQGNSA. CDR3 length: 15 amino acids. V was trimmed by 0 bases and J by 2 bases, leaving 11 bases between them. The CDR3 DNA reads as TGTGCCAGCAGCTTAGCGACGGGAGAGGCCTACGAGCAGTACTTC. This codes for CASSLATGEAYEQYF.

CDR3 residues: CAWSDPPGERETQYF. The CDR3 nucleotides read TGTGCCTGGAGTGACCCTCCAGGGGAACGAGAGACCCAGTACTTC. The V and J genes are TRBV30 and TRBJ2-5, with a weak D call TRBD1 (6 bases). Germline loops: CDR1 GTSNPN, CDR2 SVGIG (reference sequence). The V end was cut by 1 base, the J end by 4 bases, with 16 bases between. The CDR3 covers 15 residues.

V usage is TRBV7-6 and J usage is TRBJ1-1, with D maybe TRBD1 (5 bases). The CDR3 extends over 15 amino acids. Trimming cost V 1 base and J 5 bases, with 14 bases left between them. Germline assignment: CDR1 SGHVS and CDR2 FNYEAQ. The CDR3 loop is CASSLVRGRSTEAFF. CDR3 sequence (DNA): TGTGCCAGCAGCTTAGTAAGGGGTCGCTCAACTGAAGCTTTCTTT.

V usage is TRBV27 and J usage is TRBJ2-1; D call uncertain. CDR1 and CDR2 from the germline V gene are MNHEY and SMNVEV (reference sequence). The length of the CDR3 is 15 residues. Trimming left V 3 bases short and J 2 bases short, with 11 bases between. CDR3 sequence reads: CASSFTGFTYNEQFF. The CDR3, as DNA: TGTGCCAGCAGTTTCACGGGTTTCACCTACAATGAGCAGTTCTTC.

This chain connects TRBV19 to TRBJ1-1, with 9 positions matching TRBD1. This CDR3 is built from 18 residues. Germline assignment: CDR1 LNHDA and CDR2 SQIVND (reference sequence). Germline trimming cut 7 bases from V and 1 base from J; bases unmatched to any gene: 16. The CDR3 reads CASNLIYRGRGGNTEAFF. DNA of the CDR3: TGTGCCAGTAACTTAATCTACAGGGGGCGCGGAGGGAACACTGAAGCTTTCTTT.

The chain couples TRBV28 to TRBJ1-2; D is ambiguous. This CDR3 spans 15 amino acids. In germline, CDR1 is MDHEN, CDR2 SYDVKM. V lost 6 bases to trimming and J lost 7 bases, with 21 bases between them. CDR3 in amino acids: CASSLREDFSSGYTF. For the CDR3, the DNA is TGTGCCAGCAGCCTACGGGAGGACTTTAGCTCTGGCTACACCTTC.

This clone has a single count. This sequence joins TRBV6-1 and TRBJ1-5, with D possibly being TRBD1 (6 bases). Germline V CDR1 and CDR2: MNHNS, SASEGT. The CDR3 consists of 15 residues. The ends were cut back, 5 bases at V and 0 bases at J, with 11 bases in the middle. CDR3 DNA: TGTGCCAGCAGTTGGACAGCTCTTAGCAATCAGCCCCAGCATTTT. Amino acid sequence: CASSWTALSNQPQHF.

DNA for the CDR3: TGTGCCAGTAGTATAGGGGGGCTAGCGGCCTTTGGGCAGTTCTTC. Translating gives CASSIGGLAAFGQFF. The chain carries TRBV19 and TRBJ2-1; a possible D gene is TRBD2 (7 bases). CDR3 size: 15 residues. Germline V lookup: CDR1 LNHDA, CDR2 SQIVND (reference sequence). The V end was cut by 1 base, the J end by 12 bases, with 19 bases between.

This sequence joins TRBV7-9 and TRBJ2-7; 7 nucleotides align to TRBD1. Germline values: CDR1 SEHNR, CDR2 FQNEAQ (reference sequence). Unmatched junction bases numbered 9, after V lost 5 bases and J lost 2 bases. This CDR3 contains 15 residues. The CDR3 spells CASSPTGWSTYEQYF. In DNA, the CDR3 is TGTGCCAGCAGCCCGACAGGGTGGTCGACCTACGAGCAGTACTTC.

J is TRBJ2-5 and V is TRBV5-1, with a tentative D call TRBD2 (6 bases). Germline CDR1 and CDR2: SGHRS and YFSETQ. Deletions cut 3 bases from V and 1 base from J, with 22 bases between. The CDR3 loop spans 18 amino acids. CDR3 loop: CASSWGGADWEPQETQYF. CDR3 DNA sequence: TGCGCCAGCAGCTGGGGAGGAGCGGACTGGGAACCCCAAGAGACCCAGTACTTC.

CDR3 coding DNA: TGTGCCAGTAGTATGAGAAGGAGTAGTTGGAATTCACCCCTCCACTTT. This translates into CASSMRRSSWNSPLHF. V is TRBV19 and J is TRBJ1-6, with unresolved D. CDR1 LNHDA and CDR2 SQIVND come from the germline V gene (reference sequence). Trimming shortened V by 3 bases and J by 7 bases, and 16 bases separated the two germline ends. This CDR3 comprises 16 residues.

CDR3 residues: CASSQPGYNKNIQYF. CDR3 coding DNA: TGCGCCAGCAGCCAACCAGGGTATAACAAAAACATTCAGTACTTC. V gene TRBV4-1 combines with J gene TRBJ2-4, with D perhaps matching TRBD1 (5 bases). This CDR3 contains 15 residues. The germline V gene has CDR1 MGHRA and CDR2 YSYEKL. The ends were cut back, 2 bases at V and 3 bases at J, with 11 bases in the middle.

The V gene is TRBV5-1, the J gene TRBJ1-3, with TRBD1 matching 9 bases. The germline CDR1 and CDR2 sequences are SGHRS and YFSETQ. The CDR3 spans 16 residues. J was trimmed by 2 bases and V by 0 bases; bases with no gene match: 3. The CDR3 sequence is CASSLGQGGAGNTIYF. DNA for the CDR3: TGCGCCAGCAGCTTGGGACAGGGGGGGGCTGGAAACACCATATATTTT.

The chain has TRBV11-2 and TRBJ2-7, with 8 bases aligning to TRBD2. Trimming removed 5 bases from V and 1 base from J; junction bases left unmatched: 4. CDR3 length equals 14 residues. The germline V gene encodes CDR1 SGHAT and CDR2 FQNNGV. CDR3 sequence reads: CASSPGLASYEQYF. CDR3 DNA sequence: TGTGCCAGCAGCCCCGGACTAGCTTCCTACGAGCAGTACTTC. The entire variable domain, with the rest obtained from reference TRBV11-2 and TRBJ2-7, is as follows: EAGVAQSPRYKIIEKRQSVAFWCNPISGHATLYWYQQILGQGPKLLIQFQNNGVVDDSQLPKDRFSAERLKGVDSTLKIQPAKLEDSAVYLCASSPGLASYEQYFGPGTRLTVT.

CDR3 amino acids: CASSPRGKTSNTEAFF. CDR3 DNA: TGTGCCAGCAGTCCGCGGGGTAAGACTTCGAACACTGAAGCTTTCTTT. The J gene is TRBJ1-1, the V gene TRBV28; no clear D gene. CDR1 is MDHEN and CDR2 is SYDVKM in the germline V gene. The CDR3 covers 16 residues. V lost 5 bases and J 1 base, leaving 17 bases between the germline ends.